The present TCR beta chain was sequenced within a study of CD8 T cells in ankylosing spondylitis. Whole-study results and caveats: The authors found the disease-linked clones to be CD8+ and relatively rare in peripheral blood. Previous work reported some of these motif variants in the synovial fluid and blood of reactive arthritis. A motif in TCR beta, a set of about 8 highly homologous variants, appeared characteristic of ankylosing spondylitis blood.

One entry per CDR3 protein results from TCRdb running MiXCR on the 5' RACE reads. The sample contains 150,000 to 200,000 distinct CDR3 sequences, roughly 11% of which appear only once. This clonotype was seen ten or more times. Its matching antigen is unknown. Trimming pared 0 bases from V and 3 bases from J, leaving 5 bases between. There are 13 residues in the CDR3. The V gene's germline CDR1 is LNHNV and CDR2 YYDKDF (reference sequence). The chain has TRBV15 and TRBJ1-1, with D hard to call. The clonotype was recovered from a male donor with ankylosing spondylitis or in good health (not recorded which). Specimen: blood, either unsorted or a sorted T cell fraction (not recorded which). The CDR3 bases are TGTGCCACCAGCAGAGATGCGGACACTGAAGCTTTCTTT. Its protein product is CATSRDADTEAFF.